These 3 T cell receptor beta chains originate from one sample sequenced in a study of shared clonotypes between healthy human individuals. TCRdb keeps only in-frame clones here, not all; method: immunoSEQ multiplex PCR. The repertoire holds almost 700,000 clones, with about 91% as singletons. Naive CD8 isolation took CD45RO-negative cells positively selected for CCR7 and excluded terminally differentiated effector memory CD45RA+ cells. Sequencing was carried out using naive CD8+ T cells sorted from blood. Source of these receptors: a young man in good health.

This chain joins TRBV14 and TRBJ2-2, with TRBD1 matching over 8 bases. The CDR3 length is 16 residues. The V gene end was trimmed by 0 bases and the J gene end by 7 bases; junction bases not matched to a gene: 7. In germline, CDR1 is SGHDN, CDR2 FVKESK. CDR3 protein: CASSQEGGQEIGELFF. In DNA form, the CDR3 reads TGTGCCAGCAGCCAAGAGGGGGGACAGGAAATCGGGGAGCTGTTTTTT.

J is TRBJ2-7 and V is TRBV7-9; D gene ambiguous. Trimming removed 1 base from V and 0 bases from J, with 10 bases in between. CDR1 is SEHNR, CDR2 FQNEAQ, per germline (reference sequence). The CDR3 sequence is 15 residues long. CDR3 nucleotides: TGTGCCAGCAGCTTAGATGGGTACGCCTCCTACGAGCAGTACTTC. It encodes CASSLDGYASYEQYF.

Concerning this clone: Other DNA sequences within the sample encode an identical CDR3. The chain carries TRBV27 and TRBJ2-5, with D uncertain. Per the germline V gene, CDR1 is MNHEY and CDR2 is SMNVEV (reference sequence). Trimming shortened V by 2 bases and J by 4 bases, and 5 bases separated the two germline ends. CDR3 size: 12 residues. The CDR3 nucleotides are TGTGCCAGCAGTTTAAGAGGAGAGACCCAGTACTTC. This sequence encodes CASSLRGETQYF.